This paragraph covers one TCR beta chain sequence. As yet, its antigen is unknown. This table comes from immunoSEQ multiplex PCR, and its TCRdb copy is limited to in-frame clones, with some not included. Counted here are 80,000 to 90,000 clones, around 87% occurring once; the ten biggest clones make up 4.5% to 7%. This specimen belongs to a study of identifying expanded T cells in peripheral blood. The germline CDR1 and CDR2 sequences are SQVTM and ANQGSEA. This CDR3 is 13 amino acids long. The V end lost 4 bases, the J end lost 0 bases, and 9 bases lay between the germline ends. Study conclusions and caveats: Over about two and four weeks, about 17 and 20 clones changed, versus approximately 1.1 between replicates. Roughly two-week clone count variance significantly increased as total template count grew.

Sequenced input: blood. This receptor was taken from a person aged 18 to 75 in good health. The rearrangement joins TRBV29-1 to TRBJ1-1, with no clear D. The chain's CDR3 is CSVVIVMNTEAFF. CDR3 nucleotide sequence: TGCAGCGTTGTCATTGTTATGAACACTGAAGCTTTCTTT.